One T cell receptor beta chain is described in this entry. The data originate from a study of control samples from healthy donors and cancer patients. Measured with immunoSEQ multiplex PCR; TCRdb has only the in-frame clones, and not every one. This table holds 2,500 to 3,000 clones, 78% found once. This receptor was identified in a male donor with melanoma. The specimen was formalin-fixed, paraffin-embedded tissue.

The CDR3 region has the DNA TGTGCCAGTAGTGATGTCGGGGGATCCTGGAGCAATCAGCCCCAGCATTTT. Translated, it gives CASSDVGGSWSNQPQHF. The chain employs TRBV19 and TRBJ1-5, with D perhaps TRBD1 (5 bases). Germline lookup yields CDR1 LNHDA and CDR2 SQIVND (reference sequence). The CDR3 consists of 17 residues. V dropped 5 bases and J dropped 1 base, with 18 bases sitting between them. The variable domain in full, completed from reference TRBV19 and TRBJ1-5, reads DGGITQSPKYLFRKEGQNVTLSCEQNLNHDAMYWYRQDPGQGLRLIYYSQIVNDFQKGDIAEGYSVSREKKESFPLTVTSAQKNPTAFYLCASSDVGGSWSNQPQHFGDGTRLSIL.